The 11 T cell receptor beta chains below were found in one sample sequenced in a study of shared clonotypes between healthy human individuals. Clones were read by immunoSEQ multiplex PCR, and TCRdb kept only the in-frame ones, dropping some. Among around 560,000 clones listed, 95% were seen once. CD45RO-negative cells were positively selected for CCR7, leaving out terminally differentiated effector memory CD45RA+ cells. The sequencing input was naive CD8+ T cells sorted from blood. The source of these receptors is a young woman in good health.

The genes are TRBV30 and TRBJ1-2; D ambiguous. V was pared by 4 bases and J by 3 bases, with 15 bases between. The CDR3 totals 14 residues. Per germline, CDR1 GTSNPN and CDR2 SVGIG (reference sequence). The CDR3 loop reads CAWIRWTSHYGYTF. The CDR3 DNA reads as TGTGCCTGGATTAGGTGGACGTCACACTATGGCTACACCTTC.

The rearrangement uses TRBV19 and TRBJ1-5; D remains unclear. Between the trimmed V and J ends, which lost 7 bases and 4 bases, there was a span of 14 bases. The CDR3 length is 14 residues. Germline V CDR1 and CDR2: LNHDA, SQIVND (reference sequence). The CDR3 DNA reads TGTGCCAGTACGGTAGGGCTGGGGAATCAGCCCCAGCATTTT. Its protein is CASTVGLGNQPQHF.

The CDR3 is CASSMGSEAFF. The CDR3 region has the DNA TGTGCCAGCAGTATGGGTTCTGAAGCTTTCTTT. The rearrangement links TRBV28 to TRBJ1-1, with D unresolved. There are 11 residues in the CDR3. CDR1 is MDHEN and CDR2 is SYDVKM in the germline V gene. Trimming removed 5 bases from V and 6 bases from J, with 7 bases in between.

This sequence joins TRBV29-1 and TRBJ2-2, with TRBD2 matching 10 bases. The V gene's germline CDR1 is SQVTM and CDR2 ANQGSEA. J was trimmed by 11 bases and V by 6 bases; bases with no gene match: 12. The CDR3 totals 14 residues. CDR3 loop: CSVSTSGNPFELFF. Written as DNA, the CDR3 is TGCAGCGTGTCAACTAGCGGGAACCCCTTTGAGCTGTTTTTT.

CDR3 DNA sequence: TGCGCCAGCAGCTCCTTAGCTCGGGACAGGGAGAACTACGAGCAGTACTTC. This gives the protein CASSSLARDRENYEQYF. The chain couples TRBV5-1 to TRBJ2-7; 9 bases are a match to TRBD1. Germline lookup yields CDR1 SGHRS and CDR2 YFSETQ. This CDR3 is built from 17 residues. V lost 3 bases, J lost 3 bases, and 13 bases stayed unmatched.

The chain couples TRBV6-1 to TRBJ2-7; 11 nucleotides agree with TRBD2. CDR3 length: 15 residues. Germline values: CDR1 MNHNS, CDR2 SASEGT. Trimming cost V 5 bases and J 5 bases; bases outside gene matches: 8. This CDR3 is CASSIRLAGPNEQYF. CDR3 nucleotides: TGTGCCAGCAGTATCCGACTAGCGGGGCCGAACGAGCAGTACTTC.

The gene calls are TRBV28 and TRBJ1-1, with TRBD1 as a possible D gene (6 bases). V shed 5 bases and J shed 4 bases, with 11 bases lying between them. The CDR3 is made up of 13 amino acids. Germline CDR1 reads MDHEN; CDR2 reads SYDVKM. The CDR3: CASSLTGFTEAFF. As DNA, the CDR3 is TGTGCCAGCAGTCTCACAGGGTTCACTGAAGCTTTCTTT.

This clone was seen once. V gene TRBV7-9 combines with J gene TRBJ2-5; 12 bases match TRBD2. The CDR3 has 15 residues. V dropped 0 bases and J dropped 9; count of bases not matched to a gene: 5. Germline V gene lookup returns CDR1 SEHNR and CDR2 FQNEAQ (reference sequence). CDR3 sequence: CASSLAGLAGGPQYF. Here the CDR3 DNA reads TGTGCCAGCAGCTTAGCGGGGCTAGCGGGAGGGCCCCAGTACTTC.

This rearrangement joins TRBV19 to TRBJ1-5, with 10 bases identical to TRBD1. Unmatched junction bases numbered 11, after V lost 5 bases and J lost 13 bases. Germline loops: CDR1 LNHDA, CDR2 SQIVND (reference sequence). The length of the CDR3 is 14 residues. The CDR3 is CASSLSLPGQGQHF. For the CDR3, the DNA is TGTGCCAGTAGTCTAAGTCTCCCGGGACAGGGGCAGCATTTT.

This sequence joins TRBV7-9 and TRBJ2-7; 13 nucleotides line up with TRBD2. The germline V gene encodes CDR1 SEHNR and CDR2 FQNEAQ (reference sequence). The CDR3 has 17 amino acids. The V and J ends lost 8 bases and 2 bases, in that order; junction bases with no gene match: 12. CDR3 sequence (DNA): TGTGCCAGCGCTGAGGGACTAGCGGGAAAGACCCCCTACGAGCAGTACTTC. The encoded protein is CASAEGLAGKTPYEQYF.

CDR3 sequence (DNA): TGTGCCAGCAGTAATCGGACCGGGGAGCTGTTTTTT. This sequence encodes CASSNRTGELFF. The chain joins TRBV28 to TRBJ2-2, with D uncertain. The V and J ends lost 5 bases and 5 bases respectively, with 6 bases between them. This CDR3 has 12 residues. Germline CDR1 is MDHEN and CDR2 is SYDVKM.